These 15 T cell receptor beta chains came from one sample sequenced in a study of CD8 T cells in Susac syndrome (dated by TCRdb to 2018 to 2020). Library creation used the immunoSEQ multiplex PCR assay. RNA was extracted using the RNeasy kit, and about 0.45 to 1 ug of the RNA was reverse transcribed with random hexamers. TCRdb's own reprocessing of the public reads used fastp at Q25 and MiXCR and kept productive beta chains. Records with the same CDR3 protein are collapsed into one entry carrying the most frequent genes and DNA. For this sample the table gives 150,000 or so distinct CDR3 sequences, of which about 95% were detected only once. Of the sample, 0.13% to 0.15% falls within the top ten clones. Material for sequencing was CD4+ T cells from PBMCs. These receptors originate from a human donor in good health.

The V gene is TRBV7-2, the J gene TRBJ2-5; D is unclear. Germline V CDR1 and CDR2: SGHTA, FQGNSA. Trimming shortened V by 4 bases and J by 5 bases, and 17 bases separated the two germline ends. This CDR3 is built from 15 residues. This CDR3 is CASSSINGPLETQYF. In DNA form, the CDR3 reads TGTGCCAGCAGCTCCATTAACGGTCCGTTGGAGACCCAGTACTTC.

This chain connects TRBV30 to TRBJ2-1, with 8 bases that match TRBD1. The CDR3 runs to 13 residues. The junction had 4 bases not matched to a gene; V was cut back by 0 bases and J by 9 bases. In germline, CDR1 is GTSNPN, CDR2 SVGIG (reference sequence). The CDR3 DNA follows: TGTGCCTGGAGTGTCCAGGGGGCTGGTGAGCAGTTCTTC. The encoded protein is CAWSVQGAGEQFF.

The gene calls are TRBV4-3 and TRBJ2-1, with TRBD2 matching over 12 bases. The CDR3 spans 15 residues. After removal of 5 bases from V and 5 bases from J, the junction contained 4 bases not matched to a gene. Germline lookup yields CDR1 LGHNA and CDR2 YSLEER. The CDR3 is CASSYGLAGNNEQFF. In nucleotides, the CDR3 is TGCGCCAGCAGCTACGGACTAGCGGGGAACAATGAGCAGTTCTTC.

The chain links TRBV20-1 to TRBJ2-1; D is unresolved. Germline CDR1 reads DFQATT; CDR2 reads SNEGSKA (reference sequence). V lost 0 bases to trimming and J lost 4 bases, with 13 bases between them. This CDR3 has 15 amino acids. CDR3 bases: TGCAGTGCTAGAGATAGCCGGCCTATATACAATGAGCAGTTCTTC. It encodes CSARDSRPIYNEQFF.

V is TRBV30 and J is TRBJ1-6, with unresolved D. Germline CDR1 and CDR2: GTSNPN and SVGIG (reference sequence). Between the trimmed V and J ends, which lost 0 bases and 0 bases, there was a span of 6 bases. The CDR3 extends over 15 amino acids. The CDR3 protein is CAWSVLVSYNSPLHF. CDR3 nucleotide sequence: TGTGCCTGGAGTGTTCTCGTCTCCTATAATTCACCCCTCCACTTT.

This sequence joins TRBV15 and TRBJ2-7; maybe TRBD1 (6 bases). The V and J ends lost 5 bases and 2 bases respectively, with 10 bases between them. Germline V gives CDR1 LNHNV, CDR2 YYDKDF (reference sequence). CDR3 length: 13 residues. The CDR3 nucleotides are TGTGCCACCAGCCAGGGACACACCTACGAGCAGTACTTC. Residues: CATSQGHTYEQYF.

The chain links TRBV7-9 to TRBJ2-5; TRBD1 or TRBD2 may be the D gene (6 bases each). The V and J ends lost 4 bases and 4 bases respectively, with 16 bases between them. CDR3 length: 15 amino acids. Per the germline V gene, CDR1 is SEHNR and CDR2 is FQNEAQ (reference sequence). The CDR3 region has the DNA TGTGCCAGCAGCTCTCCCGGGAGCAGGGGAGAGACCCAGTACTTC. Amino acid sequence: CASSSPGSRGETQYF. Variable domain in full (rest from reference TRBV7-9 and TRBJ2-5): DTGVSQNPRHKITKRGQNVTFRCDPISEHNRLYWYRQTLGQGPEFLTYFQNEAQLEKSRLLSDRFSAERPKGSFSTLEIQRTEQGDSAMYLCASSSPGSRGETQYFGPGTRLLVL.

The gene calls are TRBV9 and TRBJ1-2; no definite D call. The CDR3 is 12 residues long. CDR1 and CDR2 (germline): SGDLS, YYNGEE. V shed 3 bases and J shed 6 bases, with 9 bases lying between them. DNA of the CDR3: TGTGCCAGCAGCGCCACGGGTCATGGCTACACCTTC. Translating it yields CASSATGHGYTF.

The chain joins TRBV20-1 to TRBJ2-7; 7 positions agree with TRBD2. The germline gives CDR1 DFQATT, CDR2 SNEGSKA (reference sequence). The CDR3 extends over 15 amino acids. J lost 0 bases, V lost 0 bases, and 5 bases had no gene match. The CDR3 reads CSARDGAGSSYEQYF. The CDR3 region has the DNA TGCAGTGCTAGAGACGGAGCGGGAAGCTCCTACGAGCAGTACTTC.

This clonotype has a single count. The chain uses TRBV29-1 and TRBJ1-5, with TRBD1 matching over 10 bases. The CDR3 is made up of 15 amino acids. Trimming took 4 bases from V and 3 from J; bases not matched to a gene: 6. CDR1 is SQVTM, CDR2 ANQGSEA, per germline. The DNA for the CDR3 is TGCAGCGTTGGGGTGGGGACAGGGGTCAATCAGCCCCAGCATTTT. Its protein is CSVGVGTGVNQPQHF.

The chain has TRBV29-1 and TRBJ2-1; TRBD2 agrees at 11 bases. V shed 1 base, J shed 4 bases, and the junction held 12 bases outside the gene matches. This CDR3 has 18 amino acids. Germline lookup yields CDR1 SQVTM and CDR2 ANQGSEA. CDR3 region: CSVEGLAGGPPSYNEQFF. The CDR3 coding sequence is TGCAGCGTTGAAGGCCTAGCGGGGGGTCCGCCCTCTTACAATGAGCAGTTCTTC.

CDR3 DNA sequence: TGCAGTGCTTACTTAGTGGGCTATGGCTACACCTTC. It yields the protein CSAYLVGYGYTF. This rearrangement joins TRBV20-1 to TRBJ1-2; D not certain. Trimming shortened V by 5 bases and J by 4 bases, and 11 bases separated the two germline ends. Looked up from germline, CDR1 is DFQATT and CDR2 is SNEGSKA (reference sequence). CDR3 size: 12 residues.

The V call is TRBV20-1, the J call TRBJ2-5; no definite D call. Germline V lookup: CDR1 DFQATT, CDR2 SNEGSKA (reference sequence). The CDR3 extends over 15 amino acids. With 4 bases removed from V and 1 base from J, the gap between germline ends came to 16 bases. CDR3 residues: CSANFGLARQETQYF. The CDR3 DNA is TGCAGTGCTAACTTCGGCCTGGCCCGCCAAGAGACCCAGTACTTC.

V usage is TRBV12-3 or TRBV12-4 and J usage is TRBJ1-1; 7 bases line up with TRBD1. V trimming: 5 bases; J trimming: 7 bases; junction bases outside the gene matches: 10. The CDR3 has 14 residues. This CDR3 reads CASSPLTGRNEAFF. CDR3 nucleotide sequence: TGTGCCAGCAGTCCGCTGACAGGGAGAAATGAAGCTTTCTTT.

This chain connects TRBV15 to TRBJ2-1, with D tentatively TRBD2 (7 bases). The CDR3 covers 15 residues. Germline V gives CDR1 LNHNV, CDR2 YYDKDF (reference sequence). Deletions cut 5 bases from V and 4 bases from J, with 15 bases between. CDR3 sequence (DNA): TGTGCCACCAGCCTAGGGGGGGGCCGATACAATGAGCAGTTCTTC. It codes for CATSLGGGRYNEQFF.